The present T cell receptor beta chain was sequenced within a study of PD-L1 blockade in urothelial cancer. The time point is: pretreatment peripheral blood. TCRdb keeps only in-frame clones here, not all; method: immunoSEQ multiplex PCR. The sample yields tens of thousands of clones, 85% to 90% seen once. This specimen consisted of PBMCs, obtained around atezolizumab (anti-PD-L1) treatment. This TCR came from a man aged 55 to 69 with urothelial cancer.

CDR3 loop: CASSLTANTEAFF. CDR3 bases: TGTGCCAGCAGCTTGACAGCGAACACTGAAGCTTTCTTT. J is TRBJ1-1 and V is TRBV6-4; D is perhaps TRBD1 (5 bases). CDR1 is MRHNA and CDR2 is SNTAGT in the germline V gene. V lost 6 bases, J lost 1 base, and 9 bases lay in between. The CDR3 totals 13 residues.